Shown below are 20 T cell receptor beta chains from a single sample sequenced in a study of radiotherapy plus CTLA-4 blockade in lung cancer. The method was immunoSEQ multiplex PCR; TCRdb's version includes in-frame clones alone and lacks a portion of them. The top ten hold under 8% of the sample, which has 95,000 to 150,000 clones, over 80% seen once. This sample comprised peripheral blood, obtained from a patient treated with radiotherapy plus ipilimumab. The receptor source for this set is a human donor with non-small cell lung cancer that progressed on radiotherapy plus ipilimumab.

The chain combines TRBV5-1 with TRBJ2-5; no definite D call. The V end was cut by 4 bases, the J end by 3 bases, with 16 bases between. Germline CDR1 is SGHRS and CDR2 is YFSETQ. CDR3 length: 15 amino acids. The CDR3 region has the DNA TGCGCCAGCAGCGTCCTTGGCTTGCCCGAAGAGACCCAGTACTTC. Amino acid sequence: CASSVLGLPEETQYF.

The rearrangement joins TRBV18 to TRBJ1-1; D gene ambiguous. Germline values: CDR1 KGHSH, CDR2 LQKENI. Trimming removed 5 bases from V and 6 bases from J, with 13 bases in between. The CDR3 has 13 residues. The CDR3 region has the DNA TGTGCCAGCTCATCCGACACCGTGGCTGAAGCTTTCTTT. Its translation is CASSSDTVAEAFF.

The J gene is TRBJ2-3, the V gene TRBV6-1, with 8 bases matching TRBD2. V lost 5 bases and J lost 1; bases outside the gene matches: 2. This CDR3 region has 14 residues. Germline CDR1 and CDR2: MNHNS and SASEGT. This CDR3 reads CASSLGLGTDTQYF. The CDR3 region has the DNA TGTGCCAGCAGTTTGGGACTAGGCACAGATACGCAGTATTTT.

The rearrangement links TRBV7-2 to TRBJ2-5; possibly TRBD1 or TRBD2 for D (5 bases each). V was cut by 7 bases and J by 2 bases, with 17 bases left in between. Germline V CDR1 and CDR2: SGHTA, FQGNSA. The CDR3 consists of 15 residues. CDR3 in amino acids: CASTLSSGLQETQYF. Written as DNA, the CDR3 is TGTGCCAGCACCCTATCGTCGGGGCTGCAAGAGACCCAGTACTTC.

J is TRBJ2-1 and V is TRBV10-2; 8 bases match TRBD2. The CDR3 contains 14 residues. V lost 2 bases to trimming and J lost 6 bases; unmatched junction nucleotides: 3. Germline V gives CDR1 WSHSY, CDR2 SAAADI. The CDR3 spells CASSETGTSNEQFF. The CDR3 DNA sequence: TGCGCCAGCAGTGAGACCGGGACTAGCAATGAGCAGTTCTTC.

The CDR3 sequence is CASSSPLWGTYEQYF. The CDR3 nucleotides read TGTGCCAGCAGCTCACCCCTGTGGGGTACCTACGAGCAGTACTTC. This chain joins TRBV7-8 and TRBJ2-7; D is ambiguous. Germline lookup yields CDR1 SGHVS and CDR2 FQNEAQ. CDR3 length: 15 residues. V was cut by 4 bases and J by 2 bases, with 15 bases left in between. Full variable domain (missing parts from reference TRBV7-8 and TRBJ2-7): GAGVSQSPRYKVAKRGQDVALRCDPISGHVSLFWYQQALGQGPEFLTYFQNEAQLDKSGLPSDRFFAERPEGSVSTLKIQRTQQEDSAVYLCASSSPLWGTYEQYFGPGTRLTVT.

The chain couples TRBV7-9 to TRBJ2-7; D call uncertain. V was shortened by 2 bases and J by 6 bases, with 11 bases between the two germline ends. CDR3 length: 13 amino acids. Germline CDR1 is SEHNR and CDR2 is FQNEAQ (reference sequence). This CDR3 is CASSLYFLGEQYF. The CDR3 nucleotides are TGTGCCAGCAGCTTATACTTCTTGGGCGAGCAGTACTTC.

CDR3 region: CASSVAYNEQFF. The CDR3, as DNA: TGTGCCAGCAGCGTAGCGTACAATGAGCAGTTCTTC. The rearrangement links TRBV9 to TRBJ2-1; D call uncertain. Germline V gene data show CDR1 as SGDLS and CDR2 as YYNGEE. Trimming left V 0 bases short and J 4 bases short, with 2 bases between. The CDR3 has 12 residues. Looking up the rest from reference TRBV9 and TRBJ2-1 gives the full variable domain: DSGVTQTPKHLITATGQRVTLRCSPRSGDLSVYWYQQSLDQGLQFLIQYYNGEERAKGNILERFSAQQFPDLHSELNLSSLELGDSALYFCASSVAYNEQFFGPGTRLTVL.

The chain recombines TRBV18 with TRBJ1-2; the D gene is possibly TRBD1 (5 bases). Germline V gene sequence: CDR1 KGHSH, CDR2 LQKENI. V lost 3 bases and J lost 4, with 15 bases in between. This CDR3 has 15 residues. This CDR3 reads CASSPAEGAGYGYTF. The DNA for the CDR3 is TGTGCCAGCTCACCCGCCGAAGGGGCAGGCTATGGCTACACCTTC. The full variable domain, completed using reference TRBV18 and TRBJ1-2, is NAGVMQNPRHLVRRRGQEARLRCSPMKGHSHVYWYRQLPEEGLKFMVYLQKENIIDESGMPKERFSAEFPKEGPSILRIQQVVRGDSAAYFCASSPAEGAGYGYTFGSGTRLTVV.

The chain carries TRBV6-1 and TRBJ2-1, with 9 bases identical to TRBD2. This CDR3 contains 15 residues. Trimming at V came to 6 bases and at J to 3 bases, leaving 6 bases not matched to a gene. CDR1 MNHNS and CDR2 SASEGT come from the germline V gene. CDR3 residues: CASRVSGSFYNEQFF. CDR3 sequence (DNA): TGTGCCAGCAGGGTTAGCGGGAGTTTCTACAATGAGCAGTTCTTC.

The V and J genes are TRBV11-3 and TRBJ2-5, with 13 bases matching TRBD2. The CDR3 is 16 amino acids. The germline V gene has CDR1 SGHNT and CDR2 YENEEA. With V trimmed by 5 bases and J by 5 bases, 8 bases remained unmatched. CDR3 amino acids: CASSPRTSGSLETQYF. CDR3 coding DNA: TGTGCCAGCAGCCCTCGGACTAGCGGGAGTTTGGAGACCCAGTACTTC.

The chain carries TRBV20-1 and TRBJ1-2; no clear D gene. Germline lookup yields CDR1 DFQATT and CDR2 SNEGSKA (reference sequence). The CDR3 totals 10 residues. The ends were cut back, 5 bases at V and 5 bases at J, with 6 bases in the middle. CDR3 nucleotides: TGCAGTGCTCCCCATTATGGCTACACCTTC. Residues: CSAPHYGYTF.

This chain connects TRBV6-6 to TRBJ1-5; tentatively, D is TRBD1 (5 bases). This CDR3 is 14 amino acids long. V shed 6 bases and J shed 4 bases, with 13 bases lying between them. Per germline, CDR1 MNHNY and CDR2 SVGAGI (reference sequence). This chain's CDR3 is CASSPGWGNQPQHF. CDR3 DNA sequence: TGTGCCAGCAGCCCTGGGTGGGGGAATCAGCCCCAGCATTTT.

The chain combines TRBV7-6 with TRBJ2-3; the D is unclear. The ends were cut back, 5 bases at V and 9 bases at J, with 12 bases in the middle. In germline, CDR1 is SGHVS, CDR2 FNYEAQ. The CDR3 runs 12 residues. CDR3 loop: CASSPDRVTQYF. The CDR3 DNA reads TGTGCCAGCAGCCCCGATCGGGTCACGCAGTATTTT.

The CDR3 here is CASSQILPGQVLGEQYF. The CDR3 DNA follows: TGTGCCAGCAGCCAAATACTACCGGGACAGGTTTTAGGCGAGCAGTACTTC. The chain employs TRBV4-2 and TRBJ2-7; the match to TRBD1 covers 8 bases. Germline V gene sequence: CDR1 LGHNA, CDR2 YNFKEQ. This CDR3 spans 17 amino acids. Losses at the gene ends were 2 bases for V and 6 bases for J; bases not matched to a gene: 15.

The chain carries TRBV7-9 and TRBJ1-2; D is undetermined. V was pared by 5 bases and J by 6 bases, with 25 bases between. Germline CDR1 and CDR2: SEHNR and FQNEAQ (reference sequence). The CDR3 contains 17 residues. In DNA, the CDR3 is TGTGCCAGCAGCCGCCAACCTAACCGGGATTTGCGAGATGGCTACACCTTC. Residues: CASSRQPNRDLRDGYTF.

V gene TRBV4-1 combines with J gene TRBJ2-1; tentatively, D is TRBD1 (7 bases). CDR3 length: 15 residues. The germline CDR1 and CDR2 sequences are MGHRA and YSYEKL. With 0 bases removed from V and 8 bases from J, the gap between germline ends came to 14 bases. The CDR3 region has the DNA TGCGCCAGCAGCCAAGAAGGGGGCGGGGTGTATGAGCAGTTCTTC. Translated: CASSQEGGGVYEQFF.

The V call is TRBV5-1, the J call TRBJ2-1; either TRBD1 or TRBD2 may fit D (5 bases each). CDR3 length: 14 residues. V gave up 4 bases and J gave up 7 bases, with 15 bases separating them. CDR1 and CDR2 from the germline V gene are SGHRS and YFSETQ. CDR3 region: CASSTRDGRNEQFF. The CDR3 nucleotides read TGCGCCAGCAGCACCCGGGACGGAAGGAATGAGCAGTTCTTC.

The rearrangement joins TRBV6-5 to TRBJ1-5; the D is unclear. V gave up 6 bases and J gave up 0 bases, with 6 bases separating them. This CDR3 contains 13 residues. The germline gives CDR1 MNHEY, CDR2 SVGAGI. The CDR3 sequence is CASRRGSNQPQHF. CDR3 coding DNA: TGTGCCAGCAGGCGGGGTAGCAATCAGCCCCAGCATTTT.

The chain carries TRBV7-9 and TRBJ2-1; 10 bases line up with TRBD2. The J segment lost 2 bases and the V segment lost 5 bases, leaving 6 bases of the junction unmatched. CDR1 SEHNR and CDR2 FQNEAQ come from the germline V gene (reference sequence). The CDR3 is 16 residues long. The CDR3 is CASSPRLAGAYNEQFF. CDR3 coding DNA: TGTGCCAGCAGCCCTCGGCTAGCGGGAGCCTACAATGAGCAGTTCTTC.